This T cell receptor (beta chain) derives from a study of T cells in Graves' hyperthyroidism and ophthalmopathy. From RNA transcripts, TCR beta CDR3 regions were amplified. The TCR CDR3 first-round RT-PCR relied on the HTBI primer set. TCRdb re-derived calls from the multiplex PCR reads in MiXCR, one entry per CDR3 protein. Seen here are roughly 500,000 distinct CDR3 sequences, over 35% observed once, and the top ten hold about 45%. The trim removed 5 bases at V and 4 bases at J, leaving 8 bases unmatched. The CDR3 spans 16 residues. CDR1 and CDR2 (germline): SEHNR, FQNEAQ (reference sequence). Patients showing uncontrolled infection, other autoimmune disease, pregnancy or lactation were ineligible. Study-level results: From stable hyperthyroidism, ophthalmopathy was set apart by a 13 V-J model. Blood also carried most thyroid clonotypes expanded above 0.001. The model forecast ophthalmopathy, anticipating it by a median approximately 6 months before onset.

Details on this clonotype: Antigen unknown.

The chain employs TRBV7-9 and TRBJ1-3; TRBD1 matches at 10 bases. The sample consisted of peripheral blood or thyroid tissue (not recorded which). The source is an adult woman with Graves' disease, either hyperthyroidism or ophthalmopathy (not recorded which). In DNA, the CDR3 is TGTGCCAGCAGCCACCGGGACAGGGGTGCCGGAAACACCATATATTTT. It codes for CASSHRDRGAGNTIYF.